This T cell receptor (beta chain) came from a study of STAT5B mutations in CD4+ large granular lymphocyte leukemia. About the research overall: The CDR3 'QG' motif was associated with a particular HLA allele among healthy donors.

V lost 5 bases to trimming and J lost 6 bases, with 17 bases between them. CDR3 length equals 14 residues. Germline CDR1 and CDR2: LGHNA and YSLEER. General study points: Patient CD4-sorted repertoires looked more clonal than healthy CD4+ repertoires, even without putative leukemic clones.

Study processing details: Lowest detectable productive clonotype frequency was 2.59 x 10-5. Libraries were prepared by immunoSEQ multiplex PCR; TCRdb keeps only in-frame clonotypes and omits some of them. Clone size and V and J calls were adopted from that table, with D and trimming inferred from the DNA. The sample has tens of thousands of clones, 65% to 75% seen once; the top ten hold about 3.1%. Turning to this clone: Antigen: not known.

The chain uses TRBV4-3 and TRBJ2-7, with D perhaps being TRBD1 or TRBD2 (5 bases each). Sequencing was done on a sample of CD4+ T cells from blood buffy coats. This sequence originates from a human donor in good health. CDR3 sequence (DNA): TGCGCCAGCAGCGTAGGGACGGGTTCGGTCGAGCAGTACTTC. It codes for CASSVGTGSVEQYF.